Each of the 20 T cell receptor beta chains below was sequenced from the same sample in a study of OX40 agonist ivuxolimab in advanced cancers. Here immunoSEQ multiplex PCR was the method, and the copy in TCRdb shows in-frame clones only, minus some. This sample yields about 55,000 clones, of which almost 90% are seen a single time; approximately 7.2% belongs to the top ten. Source: CD4+ or CD8+ T cells sorted from blood, taken in a trial of the OX40 agonist ivuxolimab. The receptors derive from an adult with an advanced solid tumor such as melanoma, head and neck, liver or kidney cancer.

The rearrangement links TRBV2 to TRBJ1-5; TRBD1 might be the D (5 bases). Trimming stripped 5 bases from V and 3 bases from J, with 14 bases between. Germline-derived CDR1 and CDR2 are SNHLY and FYNNEI. The CDR3 is 15 amino acids. The CDR3 DNA sequence: TGTGCCAGCAGTCCCCATCCGGGACCCAATCAGCCCCAGCATTTT. The encoded protein is CASSPHPGPNQPQHF.

The chain recombines TRBV19 with TRBJ2-6; D is ambiguous. Germline values: CDR1 LNHDA, CDR2 SQIVND (reference sequence). V dropped 6 bases and J dropped 2 bases, with 14 bases sitting between them. This CDR3 contains 16 residues. The CDR3 sequence is CASRAGGKTGANVLTF. The CDR3 DNA reads as TGTGCCAGTAGGGCAGGTGGGAAGACTGGGGCCAACGTCCTGACTTTC.

The rearrangement uses TRBV28 and TRBJ1-2; 7 nucleotides agree with TRBD1. The J segment lost 7 bases and the V segment lost 3 bases, leaving 8 bases of the junction unmatched. CDR1 and CDR2 (germline): MDHEN, SYDVKM. This CDR3 has 14 residues. The CDR3 sequence: CASSFMGQRSGYTF. The CDR3 DNA sequence: TGTGCCAGCAGTTTTATGGGACAGAGATCTGGCTACACCTTC.

In DNA, the CDR3 is TGTGCCAGCAGCCAAGGACTAGCGTTAAATGAGCAGTTCTTC. Translation: CASSQGLALNEQFF. The rearrangement uses TRBV7-2 and TRBJ2-1, with TRBD2 matching 9 bases. Germline CDR1 is SGHTA and CDR2 is FQGNSA. The CDR3 is 14 residues long. V lost 5 bases, J lost 7 bases, and 6 bases stayed unmatched.

This chain connects TRBV18 to TRBJ1-2; D is undetermined. This CDR3 has 13 amino acids. Germline V gives CDR1 KGHSH, CDR2 LQKENI. V was pared by 3 bases and J by 3 bases, with 8 bases between. Here the CDR3 reads CASSPKEDYGYTF. The CDR3 DNA reads TGTGCCAGCTCACCTAAGGAGGACTATGGCTACACCTTC.

The V gene is TRBV18, the J gene TRBJ1-5, with 7 positions matching TRBD1. This CDR3 is built from 16 residues. With V trimmed by 6 bases and J by 6 bases, 14 bases remained unmatched. CDR1 is KGHSH, CDR2 LQKENI, per germline. The CDR3 DNA reads as TGTGCCAGCTCCCCCTCCTCTACAGGGGTCCCTCAGCCCCAGCATTTT. As protein: CASSPSSTGVPQPQHF.

The chain has TRBV4-1 and TRBJ1-2; possibly TRBD1 for D (5 bases). V was shortened by 4 bases and J by 3 bases, with 15 bases between the two germline ends. CDR1 and CDR2 from the germline V gene are MGHRA and YSYEKL. The CDR3 has 15 residues. Here the CDR3 reads CASSPSWSRDYGYTF. The DNA for the CDR3 is TGCGCCAGCAGCCCGTCCTGGAGCAGGGACTATGGCTACACCTTC.

V and J are TRBV4-1 and TRBJ2-6; 8 positions agree with TRBD1. From germline, CDR1 is MGHRA and CDR2 YSYEKL. This CDR3 region has 17 residues. Unmatched junction bases numbered 5, after V lost 2 bases and J lost 2 bases. CDR3 sequence (DNA): TGCGCCAGCAGCCAAACAGAGGACAGGGCTGGGGCCAACGTCCTGACTTTC. Residues: CASSQTEDRAGANVLTF.

This clone was recorded once. V and J are TRBV9 and TRBJ2-3; D is perhaps TRBD2 (5 bases). Germline assignment: CDR1 SGDLS and CDR2 YYNGEE. The CDR3 covers 16 residues. V gave up 4 bases and J gave up 1 base, with 16 bases separating them. CDR3 DNA: TGTGCCAGCAGCCTCCGACCAGCGGAACGCACAGATACGCAGTATTTT. Protein product: CASSLRPAERTDTQYF.

The CDR3 sequence is CASSLDRGFAGELFF. The CDR3 DNA is TGTGCCAGCAGTCTGGACAGGGGCTTTGCCGGGGAGCTGTTTTTT. The chain is built from TRBV27 and TRBJ2-2, with 9 nucleotides matching TRBD1. Germline V CDR1 and CDR2: MNHEY, SMNVEV (reference sequence). With 5 bases clipped from V and 6 bases from J, the junction kept 7 bases outside the gene matches. The CDR3 has 15 residues.

This clone turned up a few times. The chain carries TRBV11-2 and TRBJ2-2; TRBD2 matches at 7 bases. Germline V gene sequence: CDR1 SGHAT, CDR2 FQNNGV. V was pared by 10 bases and J by 3 bases, with 8 bases of the junction left unmatched. The CDR3 contains 14 residues. Written as DNA, the CDR3 is TGTGCCAACCGGGGGAGGGATTACACCGGGGAGCTGTTTTTT. This gives the protein CANRGRDYTGELFF.

This rearrangement joins TRBV4-2 to TRBJ2-3; D ambiguous. This CDR3 comprises 14 residues. CDR1 and CDR2 from the germline V gene are LGHNA and YNFKEQ. V was pared by 4 bases and J by 0 bases, with 8 bases between. CDR3 DNA sequence: TGTGCCAGCAGCCGGAGCACTAGCACAGATACGCAGTATTTT. Amino acids: CASSRSTSTDTQYF.

The chain links TRBV6-6 to TRBJ2-7, with 7 bases fitting TRBD1. The CDR3 covers 14 residues. Trimming cost V 7 bases and J 2 bases; bases outside gene matches: 8. Germline V gene sequence: CDR1 MNHNY, CDR2 SVGAGI (reference sequence). CDR3 amino acids: CASTSGTVTYEQYF. The CDR3, as DNA: TGTGCCAGCACTTCCGGGACAGTTACCTACGAGCAGTACTTC.

This clone turned up a few times. The rearrangement uses TRBV30 and TRBJ1-1, with D maybe TRBD1 (6 bases). Germline V lookup: CDR1 GTSNPN, CDR2 SVGIG (reference sequence). The length of the CDR3 is 13 residues. V lost 8 bases, J lost 2 bases, and 15 bases lay in between. The CDR3 DNA reads as TGTGCCGGCATAGGGGGACAAAACACTGAAGCTTTCTTT. Amino acid sequence: CAGIGGQNTEAFF.

The chain is built from TRBV11-2 and TRBJ2-7; 7 bases match TRBD2. CDR1 is SGHAT and CDR2 is FQNNGV in the germline V gene. The CDR3 loop spans 15 amino acids. J gave up 7 bases and V 1 base, and 10 bases lay outside the gene matches. The CDR3 DNA reads TGTGCCAGCAGCTTAGTGCCGGGACTATCTGGAGAGCAGTACTTC. Its translation is CASSLVPGLSGEQYF.

CDR3 protein: CASSIRTGGGTDTQYF. CDR3 bases: TGTGCCAGTAGTATTAGGACAGGGGGCGGCACAGATACGCAGTATTTT. The V and J genes are TRBV19 and TRBJ2-3; 11 bases line up with TRBD1. V dropped 3 bases and J dropped 1; count of bases not matched to a gene: 3. From germline, CDR1 is LNHDA and CDR2 SQIVND (reference sequence). This CDR3 has 16 residues.

The chain uses TRBV5-4 and TRBJ2-5; TRBD1 is a possible D gene (5 bases). Germline V gives CDR1 SGHNT, CDR2 YYREEE (reference sequence). This CDR3 spans 13 amino acids. Deletions cut 4 bases from V and 5 bases from J, with 12 bases between. The CDR3 here is CASSEQDLETQYF. CDR3 nucleotide sequence: TGTGCCAGCAGCGAACAGGATTTGGAGACCCAGTACTTC.

The chain is built from TRBV7-2 and TRBJ2-3; 7 bases agree with TRBD2. The CDR3 loop spans 14 amino acids. Germline-derived CDR1 and CDR2 are SGHTA and FQGNSA. With V trimmed by 6 bases and J by 2 bases, 5 bases remained unmatched. This CDR3 is CASRSGTTTDTQYF. In DNA form, the CDR3 reads TGTGCCAGCAGATCCGGGACTACCACAGATACGCAGTATTTT.

The V call is TRBV30, the J call TRBJ1-5, with D hard to call. This CDR3 is 13 amino acids long. V dropped 2 bases and J dropped 0 bases, with 5 bases sitting between them. Germline V gene lookup returns CDR1 GTSNPN and CDR2 SVGIG (reference sequence). CDR3: CAWSPSSNQPQHF. In DNA form, the CDR3 reads TGTGCCTGGAGTCCCTCTAGCAATCAGCCCCAGCATTTT. Supplemented by reference TRBV30 and TRBJ1-5, the full variable domain reads SQTIHQWPATLVQPVGSPLSLECTVEGTSNPNLYWYRQAAGRGLQLLFYSVGIGQISSEVPQNLSASRPQDRQFILSSKKLLLSDSGFYLCAWSPSSNQPQHFGDGTRLSIL.

The chain links TRBV9 to TRBJ2-1; 8 bases agree with TRBD1. CDR3 size: 16 residues. Losses at the gene ends were 4 bases for V and 0 bases for J; bases not matched to a gene: 6. The germline CDR1 and CDR2 sequences are SGDLS and YYNGEE. The CDR3 reads CASSPRQGSSYNEQFF. CDR3 DNA sequence: TGTGCCAGCAGCCCAAGACAGGGGAGCTCCTACAATGAGCAGTTCTTC.